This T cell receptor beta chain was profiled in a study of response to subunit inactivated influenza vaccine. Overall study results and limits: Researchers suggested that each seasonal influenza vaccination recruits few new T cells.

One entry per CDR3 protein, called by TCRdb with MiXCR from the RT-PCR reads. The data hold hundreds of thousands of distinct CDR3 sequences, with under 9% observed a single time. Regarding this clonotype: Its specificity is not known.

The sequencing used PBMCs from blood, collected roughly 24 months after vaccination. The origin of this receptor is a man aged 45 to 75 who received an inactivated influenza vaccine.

This CDR3 reads CASSLLLGASTDTQYF. In DNA form, the CDR3 reads TGTGCCAGCAGTTTATTACTGGGGGCTAGCACAGATACGCAGTATTTT. The chain uses TRBV28 and TRBJ2-3, with D tentatively TRBD1 (6 bases). This CDR3 is 16 amino acids long. The germline V gene has CDR1 MDHEN and CDR2 SYDVKM. Trimming stripped 1 base from V and 0 bases from J, with 11 bases between.